Following are 9 T cell receptor beta chains from one sample sequenced in a study of blood T cell repertoires in COVID-19 (dated by TCRdb to 2020 to 2022). The library was produced with the immunoSEQ multiplex PCR assay. TCRdb provides this immuneACCESS table in a form limited to in-frame rearrangements. Some clones are lacking; in checked studies, under half of them reflect an unresolved V gene, and why the rest are absent is not known. A total of about 360,000 clones appear in this sample, 86% of them only once. Roughly 7.2% of the sample comes from the top ten. Sequencing was carried out using peripheral blood. The receptors were gathered from a woman in her sixties with COVID-19, enrolled during active disease.

The chain uses TRBV27 and TRBJ2-1; D may be TRBD2 (6 bases). V lost 2 bases to trimming and J lost 3 bases, with 11 bases between them. CDR3 length: 15 amino acids. Germline V lookup: CDR1 MNHEY, CDR2 SMNVEV (reference sequence). DNA for the CDR3: TGTGCCAGCAGTTTACGGCGGGGACTCTACAATGAGCAGTTCTTC. It yields the protein CASSLRRGLYNEQFF.

This clone was found a few times. V is TRBV11-3 and J is TRBJ1-1; TRBD1 might be the D (5 bases). CDR1 is SGHNT, CDR2 YENEEA, per germline. Trimming pared 0 bases from V and 3 bases from J, leaving 14 bases between. The CDR3 totals 16 residues. In nucleotides, the CDR3 is TGTGCCAGCAGCTTAGATCTGGGACTAAGCGACACTGAAGCTTTCTTT. Encoded protein: CASSLDLGLSDTEAFF. Filled out from reference TRBV11-3 and TRBJ1-1, the complete variable domain reads EAGVVQSPRYKIIEKKQPVAFWCNPISGHNTLYWYLQNLGQGPELLIRYENEEAVDDSQLPKDRFSAERLKGVDSTLKIQPAELGDSAVYLCASSLDLGLSDTEAFFGQGTRLTVV.

The chain is built from TRBV5-1 and TRBJ1-1, with 8 bases aligning to TRBD1. Germline lookup yields CDR1 SGHRS and CDR2 YFSETQ. J was trimmed by 3 bases and V by 4 bases; bases with no gene match: 5. The CDR3 runs 14 residues. The DNA for the CDR3 is TGCGCCAGCAGCGATGGGACAGGCTACACTGAAGCTTTCTTT. Its protein is CASSDGTGYTEAFF.

The V and J genes are TRBV5-1 and TRBJ1-1; 10 positions match TRBD1. The CDR3 totals 17 residues. Germline V gene lookup returns CDR1 SGHRS and CDR2 YFSETQ. V gave up 0 bases and J gave up 6 bases; unmatched junction bases: 11. For the CDR3, the DNA is TGCGCCAGCAGCTTGGCCTGGGGGGGACAGGGGTTCTCTGAAGCTTTCTTT. Protein: CASSLAWGGQGFSEAFF. The full variable domain, its missing parts supplied by reference TRBV5-1 and TRBJ1-1, is KAGVTQTPRYLIKTRGQQVTLSCSPISGHRSVSWYQQTPGQGLQFLFEYFSETQRNKGNFPGRFSGRQFSNSRSEMNVSTLELGDSALYLCASSLAWGGQGFSEAFFGQGTRLTVV.

Regarding this clone: This specimen includes other DNA sequences encoding the same CDR3. The CDR3 sequence is CSASQGTEAFF. CDR3 DNA sequence: TGCAGTGCTAGTCAGGGCACTGAAGCTTTCTTT. J is TRBJ1-1 and V is TRBV20-1, with a possible D match to TRBD1 (5 bases). Trimming shortened V by 3 bases and J by 4 bases, and 6 bases separated the two germline ends. Germline V gene data show CDR1 as DFQATT and CDR2 as SNEGSKA (reference sequence). This CDR3 region has 11 residues.

The chain joins TRBV27 to TRBJ1-2; D is uncertain. With 4 bases removed from V and 3 bases from J, the gap between germline ends came to 15 bases. Germline loops: CDR1 MNHEY, CDR2 SMNVEV (reference sequence). This CDR3 is 15 amino acids long. The CDR3: CASSSADSPHYGYTF. The CDR3 DNA reads TGTGCCAGCAGTTCCGCGGACTCCCCCCACTATGGCTACACCTTC.

V is TRBV7-6 and J is TRBJ1-6, with a tentative D call TRBD1 (6 bases). Trimming took off 6 bases at V and 3 bases at J, with 12 bases between the two ends. Germline values: CDR1 SGHVS, CDR2 FNYEAQ. This CDR3 has 15 residues. CDR3 residues: CASSRQANYNSPLHF. The CDR3 coding sequence is TGTGCCAGCAGTCGACAGGCAAACTATAATTCACCCCTCCACTTT.

There are a few counts of this clone. The chain employs TRBV7-9 and TRBJ2-5; no firm D call. Deletions cut 6 bases from V and 3 bases from J, with 11 bases between. This CDR3 has 13 residues. Germline CDR1 reads SEHNR; CDR2 reads FQNEAQ (reference sequence). As DNA, the CDR3 is TGTGCCAGCAGGAAAGACAACGAAGAGACCCAGTACTTC. Its protein is CASRKDNEETQYF.

V usage is TRBV5-1 and J usage is TRBJ2-1; TRBD2 might be the D (6 bases). V lost 4 bases, J lost 5 bases, and 10 bases lay in between. Germline lookup yields CDR1 SGHRS and CDR2 YFSETQ. This CDR3 is built from 13 residues. The DNA for the CDR3 is TGCGCCAGCAGCGTACTAGCCGACAATGAGCAGTTCTTC. This gives the protein CASSVLADNEQFF.